A single sample gave rise to the 17 T cell receptor beta chains below, sequenced in a study of T cells in Graves' hyperthyroidism and ophthalmopathy (dated by TCRdb to between 2018 and 2020). Receptors were amplified or captured by multiplex PCR. TCRdb names Illumina HiSeq 2000 as the instrument used. The TCR beta CDR3 regions were amplified from RNA transcripts. A first-round RT-PCR of the TCR CDR3 used the HTBI primer set with the Qiagen OneStep RT-PCR kit. TCRdb redid the processing of the public reads, applying fastp at Q25 and MiXCR, and retained in-frame beta chains. Every entry covers one CDR3 protein and lists the most common genes and DNA from its rows. Counted in this sample were 640,000 or so distinct CDR3 sequences; about 14% of them appeared once. 7.1% of the sample goes to the ten largest clones. The sample taken for sequencing was blood. Receptors were obtained from a woman under 30 with Graves' ophthalmopathy.

Note on this clonotype: One junction end does not reproduce the germline sequence, and a read error may be involved. CDR3 sequence reads: CVSSRLDSSTEAFF. DNA for the CDR3: TGTGTCAGCAGCCGTCTCGACAGCTCCACTGAAGCTTTCTTT. The chain links TRBV28 to TRBJ1-1; possibly TRBD1 for D (5 bases). Germline values: CDR1 MDHEN, CDR2 SYDVKM. CDR3 size: 14 residues.

This clonotype came up many times. The chain uses TRBV6-5 and TRBJ2-2; D remains ambiguous. Between the trimmed V and J ends, which lost 0 bases and 10 bases, there was a span of 9 bases. In germline, CDR1 is MNHEY, CDR2 SVGAGI. This CDR3 comprises 13 residues. The CDR3 DNA is TGTGCCAGCAGTTACTCGCGGTTCTTGGAGCTGTTTTTT. Translating gives CASSYSRFLELFF.

The V call is TRBV20-1, the J call TRBJ2-5; D not certain. CDR3 length: 15 residues. Germline V gives CDR1 DFQATT, CDR2 SNEGSKA (reference sequence). V was shortened by 4 bases and J by 5 bases, with 20 bases between the two germline ends. The CDR3 DNA reads TGCAGTGCTATATTAGTGGGCAGGAGAAGGGAGACCCAGTACTTC. Its protein product is CSAILVGRRRETQYF.

In the case of this clonotype: A read error may explain this, as a much larger clone is one base away. The chain joins TRBV11-1 to TRBJ2-1, with a possible D match to TRBD2 (5 bases). Germline values: CDR1 SGHAT, CDR2 FQDESV (reference sequence). The CDR3 consists of 15 residues. CDR3 DNA: TGTGCCGGCAGCCTTGAAACGGGATCTTACAATGAGCAGTTCTTC. Amino acids: CAGSLETGSYNEQFF.

This clonotype came up many times. The chain has TRBV5-1 and TRBJ2-1; perhaps TRBD1 as D (5 bases). The CDR3 covers 17 residues. In germline, CDR1 is SGHRS, CDR2 YFSETQ. Deletions cut 4 bases from V and 2 bases from J, with 19 bases between. The CDR3 DNA sequence: TGCGCCAGCAGCCCTGGTCCTGAGCAGGGTACCTACAATGAGCAGTTCTTC. Translated, it gives CASSPGPEQGTYNEQFF.

This clonotype was seen at least ten times. The V and J genes are TRBV28 and TRBJ1-1; TRBD1 aligns across 8 bases. This CDR3 is built from 14 residues. Germline CDR1 MDHEN, CDR2 SYDVKM. V lost 3 bases to trimming and J lost 5 bases; unmatched junction nucleotides: 5. The CDR3 region has the DNA TGTGCCAGCAGTTTTGGACAGGGAAGGACTGAAGCTTTCTTT. This codes for CASSFGQGRTEAFF.

There are many counts of this clonotype. The rearrangement joins TRBV30 to TRBJ2-7; maybe TRBD1 (5 bases). Germline V gives CDR1 GTSNPN, CDR2 SVGIG (reference sequence). This CDR3 spans 14 amino acids. V dropped 0 bases and J dropped 3 bases, with 12 bases sitting between them. CDR3 region: CAWSVGVGYYEQYF. The CDR3 bases are TGTGCCTGGAGTGTAGGGGTCGGTTACTACGAGCAGTACTTC.

The chain uses TRBV4-1 and TRBJ1-2, with D unclear. Germline V CDR1 and CDR2: MGHRA, YSYEKL. The CDR3 extends over 15 amino acids. Between the trimmed V and J ends, which lost 3 bases and 4 bases, there was a span of 15 bases. Here the CDR3 DNA reads TGCGCCAGCAGCCACGAGTCGCAGGCCTCCTATGGCTACACCTTC. Encoded protein: CASSHESQASYGYTF.

This sequence joins TRBV12-3 or TRBV12-4 and TRBJ2-1, with 10 bases lining up with TRBD2. After removal of 10 bases from V and 8 bases from J, the junction contained 5 bases not matched to a gene. The CDR3 runs 12 residues. This CDR3 reads CAIRAGGYEQFF. CDR3 bases: TGTGCCATCCGAGCGGGAGGGTATGAGCAGTTCTTC.

Only a few counts were recorded for this clonotype. The rearrangement joins TRBV20-1 to TRBJ2-7; D may be TRBD1 (7 bases). With 1 base removed from V and 1 base from J, the gap between germline ends came to 20 bases. The V gene's germline CDR1 is DFQATT and CDR2 SNEGSKA (reference sequence). This CDR3 has 17 residues. This CDR3 is CSARVIGGTEGSYEQYF. For the CDR3, the DNA is TGCAGTGCTAGAGTTATAGGCGGGACAGAAGGGTCCTACGAGCAGTACTTC.

In this sample, this clonotype turned up a few times. Written as DNA, the CDR3 is TGCAGTGTACGGACAGGGGGCTTGCCCCAGCATTTT. The encoded protein is CSVRTGGLPQHF. The rearrangement links TRBV20-1 to TRBJ1-5; 11 bases agree with TRBD1. After removal of 7 bases from V and 9 bases from J, the junction contained 5 bases not matched to a gene. CDR3 length: 12 residues. The germline gives CDR1 DFQATT, CDR2 SNEGSKA (reference sequence).

This clonotype was found many times. V and J are TRBV18 and TRBJ1-1, with 8 positions matching TRBD1. The CDR3 consists of 16 residues. V gave up 0 bases and J gave up 1 base; unmatched junction bases: 4. CDR1 and CDR2 (germline): KGHSH, LQKENI. This CDR3 is CASSPPSGQGNTEAFF. The CDR3 region has the DNA TGTGCCAGCTCACCACCCTCCGGACAGGGGAACACTGAAGCTTTCTTT. The complete variable domain, with remaining parts taken from reference TRBV18 and TRBJ1-1, reads NAGVMQNPRHLVRRRGQEARLRCSPMKGHSHVYWYRQLPEEGLKFMVYLQKENIIDESGMPKERFSAEFPKEGPSILRIQQVVRGDSAAYFCASSPPSGQGNTEAFFGQGTRLTVV.

This clonotype was picked up many times. The chain carries TRBV11-2 and TRBJ1-4, with D perhaps TRBD1 (5 bases). Germline V gene data show CDR1 as SGHAT and CDR2 as FQNNGV. The CDR3 length is 17 residues. V shed 2 bases and J shed 2 bases, with 15 bases lying between them. In DNA, the CDR3 is TGTGCCAGCAGCTTACGGGGGGGAAAATCGACTAATGAAAAACTGTTTTTT. Protein product: CASSLRGGKSTNEKLFF.

The V gene is TRBV3-1, the J gene TRBJ2-2, with 7 bases aligning to TRBD1. Trimming took 3 bases from V and 6 from J; bases not matched to a gene: 7. In germline, CDR1 is LGHDT, CDR2 YNNKEL (reference sequence). This CDR3 is built from 15 residues. CDR3 coding DNA: TGTGCCAGCAGCCAGGGACAGACACACGCCGGGGAGCTGTTTTTT. Translating gives CASSQGQTHAGELFF.

The V and J genes are TRBV5-1 and TRBJ2-7, with D possibly matching TRBD1 (6 bases). V was shortened by 0 bases and J by 5 bases, with 12 bases between the two germline ends. The CDR3 spans 14 residues. The V gene's germline CDR1 is SGHRS and CDR2 YFSETQ. This CDR3 reads CASSLVYRAHEQYF. In DNA form, the CDR3 reads TGCGCCAGCAGCTTGGTGTACAGGGCCCACGAGCAGTACTTC.

There are many counts of this clonotype. The genes are TRBV20-1 and TRBJ2-7, with D possibly called TRBD1 or TRBD2 (7 bases each). The V and J ends lost 1 base and 5 bases respectively, with 24 bases between them. Germline assignment: CDR1 DFQATT and CDR2 SNEGSKA (reference sequence). The CDR3 consists of 17 residues. CDR3 region: CSARGGPGGGIRDEQYF. In DNA form, the CDR3 reads TGCAGTGCTAGAGGTGGCCCAGGGGGGGGCATTAGGGACGAGCAGTACTTC.

A remark on this clonotype: Since a much larger clone is just one base distant, this may be a read error. This chain uses TRBV24-1 with TRBJ2-7; maybe TRBD1 (6 bases). The ends were cut back, 1 base at V and 5 bases at J, with 8 bases in the middle. Looked up from germline, CDR1 is KGHDR and CDR2 is SFDVKD. The CDR3 loop spans 13 amino acids. CDR3 sequence (DNA): TGTGCCACCAGTGATTTCACAGGGAACGAGCAGTACTTC. Protein sequence: CATSDFTGNEQYF.